The rows below give T cell receptor beta chains drawn from one sample of a study of glioma-infiltrating T cells after dendritic cell vaccination. Libraries were prepared by immunoSEQ multiplex PCR; TCRdb keeps only in-frame clonotypes and omits some of them. Among approximately 110,000 clones, 90% were seen once, and the ten largest hold around 2.6%. The sample consisted of blood, taken after dendritic cell vaccination. Receptors were obtained from a human donor with glioblastoma. Each CDR3 is given with its conserved first and last residue. The D gene is left open where the match is weak. Some rows mark clone size as missing; the rest say once, few, many or name a class of expanded clone.

V gene,J gene,D gene,clone size,CDR3 DNA,CDR3 protein
TRBV7-9,TRBJ2-3,-,-,TGTGCCAGCAGCTTGACAGGGAGGGATACGCAGTATTTT,CASSLTGRDTQYF
TRBV4-2,TRBJ2-1,-,few,TGTGCCAGCAGCCAAGATCAGGTGACAAATGAGCAGTTCTTC,CASSQDQVTNEQFF
TRBV30,TRBJ1-4,TRBD1,-,TGTGCCTGGAGGGCCCCCAGTCAGGGGGTAATGGAAAAACTGTTTTTT,CAWRAPSQGVMEKLFF
TRBV7-9,TRBJ2-5,TRBD2,-,TGTGCCAGCGGGGGGGAAGAGACCCAGTACTTC,CASGGEETQYF
TRBV2,TRBJ1-2,-,-,TGTGCCAGCAGTGAGGTCGGGAGCTATGGCTACACCTTC,CASSEVGSYGYTF
TRBV6-5,TRBJ1-2,TRBD1,-,TGTGCCAGCACTCGACAGGGACGATATGGCTACACCTTC,CASTRQGRYGYTF
TRBV7-3,TRBJ2-7,TRBD2,-,TGTGCCAGCAGCTCAGCGGGAGGATCCTACGAGCAGTACTTC,CASSSAGGSYEQYF
TRBV7-6,TRBJ2-3,TRBD2,-,TGTGCCAGCAGCTCACTAGCGGGGGCGCCCACAGATACGCAGTATTTT,CASSSLAGAPTDTQYF
TRBV2,TRBJ2-7,TRBD1,-,TGTGCCAGCAGTGGGGGACAGGAACCGTACTTC,CASSGGQEPYF
TRBV7-3,TRBJ2-5,TRBD1,-,TGTGCCAGCACCTTGACAGGGGGCTGGATGGAGACCCAGTACTTC,CASTLTGGWMETQYF
TRBV11-1,TRBJ2-3,TRBD2,-,TGTGCCAGCAGCCCCCGTCTAGCGGGAGTTTTGAGTACAGATACGCAGTATTTT,CASSPRLAGVLSTDTQYF
TRBV27,TRBJ1-1,TRBD1,once,TGTGCCAGCAGTTTATCTAGGGGACAGGGGCAAACTGAAGCTTTCTTT,CASSLSRGQGQTEAFF
TRBV4-1,TRBJ2-1,-,-,TGCGCCAGCAGCCAAGTCGGGAGCTACGGTGAGCAGTTCTTC,CASSQVGSYGEQFF
TRBV7-9,TRBJ2-2,TRBD2,-,TGTGCCAGCAGCTTAGGGACTAGCGGTACCGGGGAGCTGTTTTTT,CASSLGTSGTGELFF
TRBV7-9,TRBJ2-5,-,-,TGTGCCAGCAGCTTAGAGGACAAGCCTCAAGAGACCCAGTACTTC,CASSLEDKPQETQYF
TRBV7-9,TRBJ2-3,TRBD2,-,TGTGCCAGCAGCTTAGGAGGGACTAGCGGAGATACGCAGTATTTT,CASSLGGTSGDTQYF
TRBV27,TRBJ2-1,-,-,TGTGCCAGCAGTGCGGGTCATGAGCAGTTCTTC,CASSAGHEQFF
TRBV20-1,TRBJ1-1,-,-,TGCAGTGCTAGACTAGGTAACGAAGCTTTCTTT,CSARLGNEAFF
TRBV6-1,TRBJ1-3,TRBD1,-,TGTGCCAGCAGTCTAATACAGGGGTCTGGAAACACCATATATTTT,CASSLIQGSGNTIYF
TRBV5-1,TRBJ1-5,-,-,TGCGCCAGCAGCTTGGGGGGGCTTGAGAATCAGCCCCAGCATTTT,CASSLGGLENQPQHF
TRBV27,TRBJ2-3,-,-,TGTGCCAGCAGAAATCTAGATACGCAGTATTTT,CASRNLDTQYF
TRBV2,TRBJ2-5,-,once,TGTGCCAGCGAACTAGGGGGTGAAGAGACCCAGTACTTC,CASELGGEETQYF
TRBV4-2,TRBJ2-1,TRBD2,-,TGTGCCAGCAGCCAAGCCCCAAGACTAGCGGGGAGGTACAATGAGCAGTTCTTC,CASSQAPRLAGRYNEQFF
TRBV4-1,TRBJ1-2,-,few,TGCGCCAGCAGCCAAGTATTGGGACTGCTCCGCTCTGGCTACACCTTC,CASSQVLGLLRSGYTF
TRBV21-1,TRBJ2-2,-,-,TGTGCCAGCAGCAAAGAGAGGTACGGGAGCTTCGCCGGGGAGCTGTTTTTT,CASSKERYGSFAGELFF
TRBV5-1,TRBJ1-1,TRBD1,-,TGCGCCAGCAGCCTTGACAGGGGCGGAGAAGCTTTCTTT,CASSLDRGGEAFF
TRBV5-1,TRBJ2-7,TRBD2,once,TGCGCCAGCAGCTTGGGTACGGGAGGGCTGTTCTACGAGCAGTACTTC,CASSLGTGGLFYEQYF
TRBV30,TRBJ1-2,-,-,TGTGCCTGGAAAAGGGGGGGATCTGGCTACACCTTC,CAWKRGGSGYTF
TRBV19,TRBJ2-1,TRBD2,-,TGTGCCAGCTCAACCGGGACTAGCCGCGACAATGAGCAGTTCTTC,CASSTGTSRDNEQFF
TRBV5-1,TRBJ1-2,-,-,TGCGCCAGCAGCTTGGAGGTAAACAGGGCTGATGGCTACACCTTC,CASSLEVNRADGYTF
TRBV4-1,TRBJ2-7,-,-,TGCGCCAGCAGCCCGTTCGGAGGGCTGTCCTACGAGCAGTACTTC,CASSPFGGLSYEQYF
TRBV9,TRBJ2-5,TRBD2,-,TGTGCCAGCAGCGGGGGACTAGCGGGACCACAAGAGACCCAGTACTTC,CASSGGLAGPQETQYF
TRBV5-6,TRBJ2-7,TRBD1,-,TGTGCCAGCAGCTTGGCGCCAGGGGGCGAGCAGTACTTC,CASSLAPGGEQYF
TRBV14,TRBJ2-1,TRBD2,-,TGTGCCAGCAGCCCGGGGGGGTCTAGCGGCCTCAATGAGCAGTTCTTC,CASSPGGSSGLNEQFF
TRBV6-1,TRBJ2-7,TRBD2,-,TGTGCCAGCAGTTCCCTAGCGGGGGGATACGAGCAGTACTTC,CASSSLAGGYEQYF
TRBV5-5,TRBJ1-1,-,-,TGTGCCAGCAGCTCCGGGGGGGCTGGGAACACTGAAGCTTTCTTT,CASSSGGAGNTEAFF
TRBV7-2,TRBJ2-7,-,-,TGTGCCAGCAGCTTAGTTTTTTTTGGGGCGGGACGCACCTACGAGCAGTACTTC,CASSLVFFGAGRTYEQYF
TRBV18,TRBJ2-1,TRBD2,-,TGTGCCAGCTCACCACCCCAGCGGGGGATTTCCTACAATGAGCAGTTCTTC,CASSPPQRGISYNEQFF
TRBV30,TRBJ1-4,TRBD1,-,TGTGCCTGGACCCCGGGACAGGGAAATGAAAAACTGTTTTTT,CAWTPGQGNEKLFF
TRBV6-6,TRBJ2-7,TRBD2,few,TGTGCCAGCAAATGGACTAGCGGGGGGGTCTACGAGCAGTACTTC,CASKWTSGGVYEQYF
TRBV6-5,TRBJ2-7,TRBD1,-,TGTGCCAGCAGTTACTCTTCAGGGGGCTACGAGCAGTACTTC,CASSYSSGGYEQYF
TRBV7-9,TRBJ2-4,TRBD1,-,TGTGCCAGCAGAAAGGGCGGCACTGACAGGGGGAGCATTCAGTACTTC,CASRKGGTDRGSIQYF
TRBV6-1,TRBJ2-3,TRBD2,-,TGTGCCAGCAGTGGGAGACTAGCGGGCCGCACAGATACGCAGTATTTT,CASSGRLAGRTDTQYF
TRBV9,TRBJ1-2,TRBD1,-,TGTGCCAGCAGGGGTGAAGGGGGCGACTATGGCTACACCTTC,CASRGEGGDYGYTF
TRBV12-5,TRBJ1-3,-,-,TGTGCTAGTGGTTTGGGGGAGGAACGGGGAAACACCATATATTTT,CASGLGEERGNTIYF
TRBV6-5,TRBJ2-1,TRBD2,-,TGTGCCAGTCAACTAGCGGTTGATAATGAGCAGTTCTTC,CASQLAVDNEQFF
TRBV14,TRBJ2-5,-,-,TGTGCCAGCAGCCATATGCAGGGGTGGGAGCAGTACTTC,CASSHMQGWEQYF
TRBV29-1,TRBJ1-2,-,-,TGCAGCGTTCGTTTCCCTAGCACCTATGGCTACACCTTC,CSVRFPSTYGYTF
TRBV5-1,TRBJ2-5,TRBD1,-,TGCGCCAGCAGCTCGGACAGGGGGACGGGTGAGACCCAGTACTTC,CASSSDRGTGETQYF
TRBV7-2,TRBJ2-7,-,-,TGTGCCAGCAGCTTGAGGGACTCCTACGAGCAGTACTTC,CASSLRDSYEQYF
TRBV2,TRBJ2-7,TRBD2,-,TGTGCCAGCAGTCCGGCGGGAGACGGCTACGAGCAGTACTTC,CASSPAGDGYEQYF
TRBV7-9,TRBJ2-7,TRBD2,once,TGTGCCAGCTCCAGCGGGGGCGAGCAGTACTTC,CASSSGGEQYF
TRBV10-1,TRBJ1-1,-,-,TGCGCCAGCAGTGAGGGGAGCATGCTGAACACTGAAGCTTTCTTT,CASSEGSMLNTEAFF
TRBV5-1,TRBJ2-5,TRBD1,-,TGCGCCAGCAGCTTGTCCGGGACAGGGATTGGGGAGACCCAGTACTTC,CASSLSGTGIGETQYF
TRBV11-2,TRBJ1-2,-,-,TGTGCCAGCAGCCCAGGGGACAACTATGGCTACACCTTC,CASSPGDNYGYTF